Listed below are T cell receptor beta chains from one sample, sequenced in a study of blood T cell repertoires in COVID-19. Assay: immunoSEQ multiplex PCR; the TCRdb copy retains only in-frame clones and omits some. The data contain 350,000 or so clones, about four fifths of them singletons. Sequencing was performed on peripheral blood. The source of these receptors is a man under 40 with active or convalescent COVID-19. CDR3s include the opening cysteine and the closing phenylalanine or tryptophan. Fields, in order: V gene, J gene, CDR3 protein.

V: TRBV18; J: TRBJ1-2; CDR3: CASSPWDRLNGYTF
V: TRBV7-9; J: TRBJ2-3; CDR3: CASSLGTSGNTDTQYF
V: TRBV6-6; J: TRBJ2-3; CDR3: CASSYDHSRRRDTQYF
V: TRBV5-1; J: TRBJ1-3; CDR3: CASSPGGYDSTIYF
V: TRBV5-1; J: TRBJ2-3; CDR3: CASSSGLAGATDTQYF
V: TRBV19; J: TRBJ2-6; CDR3: CASSIGTGDSGANVLTF
V: TRBV13; J: TRBJ2-7; CDR3: CASSSGQGAYEQYF
V: TRBV27; J: TRBJ1-2; CDR3: CASSLLTGEGYTF
V: TRBV9; J: TRBJ1-3; CDR3: CASSAEDNRPAGNTIYF
V: TRBV10-3; J: TRBJ2-7; CDR3: CATSDSSYEQYF
V: TRBV28; J: TRBJ2-2; CDR3: CASRLTGELFF
V: TRBV11-3; J: TRBJ1-3; CDR3: CASSPNRVGNTIYF
V: TRBV5-1; J: TRBJ1-1; CDR3: CASSYDRGTEAFF
V: TRBV3-1/TRBV3-2; J: TRBJ1-2; CDR3: CASSQERMGGNYGYTF
V: TRBV6-2/TRBV6-3; J: TRBJ2-7; CDR3: CASSPTSSGEQYF
V: TRBV30; J: TRBJ1-2; CDR3: CACLGQPPNYGYTF
V: TRBV28; J: TRBJ1-2; CDR3: CASGQLGYGYTF
V: TRBV4-1; J: TRBJ1-4; CDR3: CASSQGGIEEKLFF
V: TRBV4-2; J: TRBJ1-1; CDR3: CASSQDVWGAEAFF
V: TRBV27; J: TRBJ1-2; CDR3: CASSLGPTGVTNHYGYTF
V: TRBV7-9; J: TRBJ1-4; CDR3: CASSLLTGTNEKLFF
V: TRBV11-2; J: TRBJ2-5; CDR3: CASSFFRGQETQYF
V: TRBV6-5; J: TRBJ1-2; CDR3: CASSYSGPNYGYTF
V: TRBV12-5; J: TRBJ2-7; CDR3: CASEGRGEQYF
V: TRBV5-8; J: TRBJ1-2; CDR3: CASSVKQHFLSNYGYTF
V: TRBV7-2; J: TRBJ1-1; CDR3: CASSLERGGTLEAFF
V: TRBV4-3; J: TRBJ2-1; CDR3: CASSQEASGGFSYNEQFF
V: TRBV20-1; J: TRBJ2-7; CDR3: CSAHSNYEQYF
V: TRBV7-8; J: TRBJ2-6; CDR3: CASSLARAPGANVLTF
V: TRBV7-6; J: TRBJ1-2; CDR3: CASSPDGRGGYTF
V: TRBV3-1/TRBV3-2; J: TRBJ1-5; CDR3: CASSQRTGGGNQPQHF
V: TRBV28; J: TRBJ1-2; CDR3: CASLTGGQNYGYTF
V: TRBV6-4; J: TRBJ1-5; CDR3: CASSETPNQPQHF
V: TRBV6-2/TRBV6-3; J: TRBJ1-5; CDR3: CASSYPRRESFSNQPQHF
V: TRBV28; J: TRBJ1-2; CDR3: CASSLNSFYGYTF
V: TRBV24-1; J: TRBJ2-1; CDR3: CATSDNTGGMDEQFF
V: TRBV6-5; J: TRBJ1-1; CDR3: CASRKNQGGTEAFF
V: TRBV15; J: TRBJ2-2; CDR3: CATSSYGQSTGELFF
V: TRBV27; J: TRBJ2-7; CDR3: CASSLSWGLPYEQYF
V: TRBV18; J: TRBJ1-1; CDR3: CASSDPPGVAFF
V: TRBV30; J: TRBJ2-7; CDR3: CAWSNQGDEQYF
V: TRBV7-2; J: TRBJ2-4; CDR3: CASSPIGLNHIQYF
V: TRBV9; J: TRBJ2-2; CDR3: CASSGTSGRVTGELFF
V: TRBV9; J: TRBJ1-3; CDR3: CASSPSSSGNTIYF
V: TRBV19; J: TRBJ1-1; CDR3: CASSPSLDMNTEAFF
V: TRBV10-2; J: TRBJ2-1; CDR3: CASSALSNEQFF
V: TRBV9; J: TRBJ2-3; CDR3: CASSVVGQGSTDTQYF
V: TRBV5-1; J: TRBJ1-2; CDR3: CASSFRTGSHRSYTF
V: TRBV6-2/TRBV6-3; J: TRBJ1-1; CDR3: CASSQIWSEAFF
V: TRBV15; J: TRBJ2-7; CDR3: CATSRDLAASGRTYEQYF
V: TRBV7-2; J: TRBJ1-2; CDR3: CASTPAGRASGYTF
V: TRBV10-3; J: TRBJ1-6; CDR3: CAISPGQGDSPLHF
V: TRBV7-6; J: TRBJ1-1; CDR3: CASSDPRQGATEAFF
V: TRBV19; J: TRBJ1-3; CDR3: CASSMLRAGNTIYF
V: TRBV6-6; J: TRBJ2-1; CDR3: CASSYSTAGGWNEQFF
V: TRBV7-2; J: TRBJ1-6; CDR3: CASSFHPGRAEAYNSPLHF
V: TRBV5-1; J: TRBJ2-5; CDR3: CASSLGPGETQYF